This record concerns one T cell receptor (beta chain) sequence. This sample is part of a study of blood T cell repertoires in COVID-19. In the study overall: Acute-phase and convalescent COVID-19 samples originated in the United States, Italy and Spain. The analysed material was cDNA or gDNA that came from T cells, B-cell-depleted T cells, or PBMCs.

Per the study methods: Nucleated cell number was recorded as an estimate derived from reference gene primer amplification. Sequencing used immunoSEQ multiplex PCR; TCRdb keeps in-frame clones, though not all of them. V and J calls and clone size are copied from that table; D and trimming were computed from the DNA. In the table there are around 220,000 clones, 65% to 90% of which are singletons. J was trimmed by 3 bases and V by 5 bases; bases with no gene match: 7. CDR3 size: 16 residues. CDR1 LGHDT and CDR2 YNNKEL come from the germline V gene (reference sequence). The clonotype comes from a man aged 45-60 years with acute or convalescent COVID-19. This rearrangement joins TRBV3-1 (or the pseudogene TRBV3-2) to TRBJ1-4, with TRBD1 matching 9 bases. The sample comprised peripheral blood. CDR3 residues: CASSTRTGVANEKLFF. CDR3 nucleotide sequence: TGTGCCAGCAGCACCCGGACAGGGGTAGCTAATGAAAAACTGTTTTTT.